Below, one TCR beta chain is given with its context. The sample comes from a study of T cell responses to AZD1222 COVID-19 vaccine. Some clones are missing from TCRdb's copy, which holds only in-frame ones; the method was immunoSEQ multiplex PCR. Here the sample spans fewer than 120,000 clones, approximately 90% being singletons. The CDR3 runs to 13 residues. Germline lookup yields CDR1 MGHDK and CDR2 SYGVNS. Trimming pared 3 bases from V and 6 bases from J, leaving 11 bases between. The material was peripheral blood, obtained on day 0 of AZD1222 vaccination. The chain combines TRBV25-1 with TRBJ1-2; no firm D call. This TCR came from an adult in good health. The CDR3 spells CASSDKSLDGYTF. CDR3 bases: TGTGCCAGCAGTGATAAGTCTCTGGATGGCTACACCTTC.